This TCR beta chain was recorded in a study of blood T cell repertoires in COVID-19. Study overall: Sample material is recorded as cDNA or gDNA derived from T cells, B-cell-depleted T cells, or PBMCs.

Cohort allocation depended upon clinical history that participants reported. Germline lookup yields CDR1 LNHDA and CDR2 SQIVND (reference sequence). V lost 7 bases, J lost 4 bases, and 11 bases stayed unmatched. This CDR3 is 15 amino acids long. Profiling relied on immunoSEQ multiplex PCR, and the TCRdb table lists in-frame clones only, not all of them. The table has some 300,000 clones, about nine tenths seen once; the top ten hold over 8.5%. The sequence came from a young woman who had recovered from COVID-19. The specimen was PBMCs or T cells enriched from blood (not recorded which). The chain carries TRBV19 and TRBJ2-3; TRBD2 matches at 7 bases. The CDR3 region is CASTMSGEGSDTQYF. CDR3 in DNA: TGTGCCAGTACCATGTCCGGGGAGGGATCAGATACGCAGTATTTT.